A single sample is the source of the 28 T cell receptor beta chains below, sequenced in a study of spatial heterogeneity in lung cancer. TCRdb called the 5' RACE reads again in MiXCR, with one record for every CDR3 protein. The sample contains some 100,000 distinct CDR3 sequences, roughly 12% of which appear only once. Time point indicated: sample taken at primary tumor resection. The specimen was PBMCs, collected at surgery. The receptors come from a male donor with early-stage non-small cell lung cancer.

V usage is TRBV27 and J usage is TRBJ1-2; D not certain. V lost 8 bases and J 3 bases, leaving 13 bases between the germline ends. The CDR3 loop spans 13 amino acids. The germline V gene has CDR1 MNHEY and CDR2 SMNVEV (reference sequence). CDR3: CASGRPIDYGYTF. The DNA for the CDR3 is TGTGCCAGCGGCAGGCCGATCGACTATGGCTACACCTTC.

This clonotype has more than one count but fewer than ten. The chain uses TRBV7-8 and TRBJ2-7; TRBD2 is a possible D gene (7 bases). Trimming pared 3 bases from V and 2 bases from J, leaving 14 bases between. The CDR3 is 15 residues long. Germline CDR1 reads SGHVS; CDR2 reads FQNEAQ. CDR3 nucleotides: TGTGCCAGCAGCTTGGGAGGGGGGAGCGCCTACGAGCAGTACTTC. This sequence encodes CASSLGGGSAYEQYF.

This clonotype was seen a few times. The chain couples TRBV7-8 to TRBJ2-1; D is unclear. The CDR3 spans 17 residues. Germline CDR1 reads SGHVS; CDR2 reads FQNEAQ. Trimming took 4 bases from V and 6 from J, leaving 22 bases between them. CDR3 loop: CASSSGLLSPPTNEQFF. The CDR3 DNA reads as TGTGCCAGCAGCTCCGGCCTCTTGAGCCCCCCAACCAATGAGCAGTTCTTC.

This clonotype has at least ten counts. The CDR3 DNA follows: TGTGCCAGCAATAGACAGGGGTTCAATCAGCCCCAGCATTTT. It encodes CASNRQGFNQPQHF. The V and J genes are TRBV28 and TRBJ1-5, with 8 bases lining up with TRBD1. Per germline, CDR1 MDHEN and CDR2 SYDVKM. The CDR3 contains 14 residues. J gave up 3 bases and V 7 bases, and 5 bases lay outside the gene matches.

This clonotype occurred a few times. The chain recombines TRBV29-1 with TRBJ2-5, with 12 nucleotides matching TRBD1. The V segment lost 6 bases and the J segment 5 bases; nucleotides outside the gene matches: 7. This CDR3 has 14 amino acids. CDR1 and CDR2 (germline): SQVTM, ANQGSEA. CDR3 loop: CSVTRGTGGETQYF. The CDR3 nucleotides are TGCAGCGTCACACGGGGGACAGGGGGCGAGACCCAGTACTTC.

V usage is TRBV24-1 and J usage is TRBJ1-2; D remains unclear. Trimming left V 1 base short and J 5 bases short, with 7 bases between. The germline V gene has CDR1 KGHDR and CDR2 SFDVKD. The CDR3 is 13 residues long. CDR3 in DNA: TGTGCCACCAGTGATTTTGCGGGATATGGCTACACCTTC. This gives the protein CATSDFAGYGYTF.

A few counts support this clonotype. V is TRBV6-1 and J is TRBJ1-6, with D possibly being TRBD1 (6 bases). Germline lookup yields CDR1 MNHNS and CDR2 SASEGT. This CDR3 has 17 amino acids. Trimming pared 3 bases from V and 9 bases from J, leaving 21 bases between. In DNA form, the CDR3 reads TGTGCCAGCAGTGAGGCAGGGGCCAACACTTTCGGTTCACCCCTCCACTTT. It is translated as CASSEAGANTFGSPLHF.

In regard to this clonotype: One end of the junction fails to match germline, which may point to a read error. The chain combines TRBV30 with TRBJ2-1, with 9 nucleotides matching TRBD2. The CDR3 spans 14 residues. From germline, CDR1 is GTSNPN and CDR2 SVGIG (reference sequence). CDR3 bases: TGTGCCTGGAGTAAAATAGCGGGAGTACTTGAGCGGTTCTTC. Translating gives CAWSKIAGVLERFF.

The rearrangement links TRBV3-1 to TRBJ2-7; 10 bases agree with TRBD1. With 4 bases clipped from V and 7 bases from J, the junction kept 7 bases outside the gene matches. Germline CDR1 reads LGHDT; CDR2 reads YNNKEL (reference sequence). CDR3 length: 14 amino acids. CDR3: CASSPRDRGREQYF. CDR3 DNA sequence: TGTGCCAGCAGCCCCCGGGACAGGGGAAGGGAGCAGTACTTC.

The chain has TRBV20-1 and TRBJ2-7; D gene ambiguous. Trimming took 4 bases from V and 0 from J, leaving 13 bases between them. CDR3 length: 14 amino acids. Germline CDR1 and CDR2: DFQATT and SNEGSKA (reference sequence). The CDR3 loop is CSATRTVSSYEQYF. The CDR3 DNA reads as TGCAGTGCTACCCGGACCGTAAGCTCCTACGAGCAGTACTTC.

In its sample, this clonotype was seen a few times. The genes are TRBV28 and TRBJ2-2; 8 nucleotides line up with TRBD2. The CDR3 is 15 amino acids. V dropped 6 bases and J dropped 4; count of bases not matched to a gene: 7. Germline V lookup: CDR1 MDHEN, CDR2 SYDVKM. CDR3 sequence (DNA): TGTGCCAGCAGGCCGGGACTAGGTCCCACCGGGGAGCTGTTTTTT. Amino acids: CASRPGLGPTGELFF.

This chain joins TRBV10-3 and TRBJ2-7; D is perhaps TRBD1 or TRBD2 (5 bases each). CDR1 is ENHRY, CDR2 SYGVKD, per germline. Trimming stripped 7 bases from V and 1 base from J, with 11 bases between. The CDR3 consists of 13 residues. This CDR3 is CAINPGPSYEQYF. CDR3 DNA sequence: TGTGCCATCAATCCGGGACCATCCTACGAGCAGTACTTC.

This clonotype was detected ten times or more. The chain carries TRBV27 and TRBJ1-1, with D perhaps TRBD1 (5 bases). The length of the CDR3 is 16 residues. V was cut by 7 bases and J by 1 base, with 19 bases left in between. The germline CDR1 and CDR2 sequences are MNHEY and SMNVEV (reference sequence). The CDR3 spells CASTNKPGRGNTEAFF. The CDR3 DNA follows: TGTGCCAGCACTAATAAGCCGGGACGGGGGAACACTGAAGCTTTCTTT.

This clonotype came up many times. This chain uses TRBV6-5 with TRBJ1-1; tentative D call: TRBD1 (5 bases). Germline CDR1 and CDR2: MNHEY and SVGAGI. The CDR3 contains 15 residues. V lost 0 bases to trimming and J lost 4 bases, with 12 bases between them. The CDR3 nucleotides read TGTGCCAGCAGTTACTCGGGGGATCTGGGCACTGAAGCTTTCTTT. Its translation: CASSYSGDLGTEAFF.

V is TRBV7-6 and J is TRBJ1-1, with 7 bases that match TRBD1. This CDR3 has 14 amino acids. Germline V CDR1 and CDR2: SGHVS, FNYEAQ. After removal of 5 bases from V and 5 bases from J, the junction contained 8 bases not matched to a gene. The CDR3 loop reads CASSPTGESTEAFF. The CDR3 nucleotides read TGTGCCAGCAGCCCCACAGGGGAGTCGACTGAAGCTTTCTTT.

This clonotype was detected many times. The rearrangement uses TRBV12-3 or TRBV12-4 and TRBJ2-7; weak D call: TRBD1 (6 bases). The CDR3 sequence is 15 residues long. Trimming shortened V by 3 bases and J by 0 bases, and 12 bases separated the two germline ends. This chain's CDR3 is CASSFQGQPSYEQYF. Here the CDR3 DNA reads TGTGCCAGCAGTTTCCAGGGACAACCCTCCTACGAGCAGTACTTC.

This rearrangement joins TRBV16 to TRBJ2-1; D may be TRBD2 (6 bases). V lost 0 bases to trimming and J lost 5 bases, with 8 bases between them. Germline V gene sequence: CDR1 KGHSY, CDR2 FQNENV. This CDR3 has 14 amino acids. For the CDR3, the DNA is TGTGCCAGCAGCCAATCCGGGAGCAACAATGAGCAGTTCTTC. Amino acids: CASSQSGSNNEQFF.

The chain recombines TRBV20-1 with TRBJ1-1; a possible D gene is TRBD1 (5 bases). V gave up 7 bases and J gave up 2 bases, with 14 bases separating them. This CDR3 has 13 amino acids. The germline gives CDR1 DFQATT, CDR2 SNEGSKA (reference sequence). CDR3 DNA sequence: TGCAGTGTGAAAAGGCAGGGCAACACTGAAGCTTTCTTT. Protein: CSVKRQGNTEAFF.

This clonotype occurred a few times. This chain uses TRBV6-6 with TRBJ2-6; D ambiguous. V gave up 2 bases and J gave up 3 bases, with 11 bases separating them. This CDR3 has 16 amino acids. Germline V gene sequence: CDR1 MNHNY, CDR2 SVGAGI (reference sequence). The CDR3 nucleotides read TGTGCCAGCAGTTACGATGGTGAGGTTGGGGCCAACGTCCTGACTTTC. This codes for CASSYDGEVGANVLTF.

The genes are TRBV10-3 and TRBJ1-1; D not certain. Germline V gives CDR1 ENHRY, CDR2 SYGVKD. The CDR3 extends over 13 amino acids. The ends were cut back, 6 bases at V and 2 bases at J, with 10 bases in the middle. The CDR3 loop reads CAIRLTLNTEAFF. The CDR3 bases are TGTGCCATCAGGCTGACGCTTAACACTGAAGCTTTCTTT.

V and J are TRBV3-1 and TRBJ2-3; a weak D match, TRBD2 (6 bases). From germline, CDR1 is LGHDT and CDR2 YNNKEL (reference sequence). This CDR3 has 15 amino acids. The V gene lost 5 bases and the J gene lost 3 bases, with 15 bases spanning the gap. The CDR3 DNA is TGTGCCAGCAGCGATCCGGAGGGAAGGACAGATACGCAGTATTTT. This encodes CASSDPEGRTDTQYF.

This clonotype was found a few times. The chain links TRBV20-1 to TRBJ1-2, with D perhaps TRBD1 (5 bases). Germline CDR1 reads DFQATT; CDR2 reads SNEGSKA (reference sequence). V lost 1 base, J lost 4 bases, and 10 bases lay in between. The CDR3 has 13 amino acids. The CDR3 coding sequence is TGCAGTGCTAGAGCTTGGGACGGCTATGGCTACACCTTC. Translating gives CSARAWDGYGYTF.

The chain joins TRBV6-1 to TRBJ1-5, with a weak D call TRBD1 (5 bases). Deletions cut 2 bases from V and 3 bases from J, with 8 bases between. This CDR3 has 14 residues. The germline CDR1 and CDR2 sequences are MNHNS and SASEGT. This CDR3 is CASSELRDNQPQHF. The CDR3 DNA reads TGTGCCAGCAGTGAACTCAGGGACAATCAGCCCCAGCATTTT.

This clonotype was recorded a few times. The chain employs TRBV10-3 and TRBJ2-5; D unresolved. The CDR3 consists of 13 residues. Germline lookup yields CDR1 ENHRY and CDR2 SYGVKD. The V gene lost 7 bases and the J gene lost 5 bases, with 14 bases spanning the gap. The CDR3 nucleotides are TGTGCCATCAAGACACCCTCGGGCGAGACCCAGTACTTC. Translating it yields CAIKTPSGETQYF.

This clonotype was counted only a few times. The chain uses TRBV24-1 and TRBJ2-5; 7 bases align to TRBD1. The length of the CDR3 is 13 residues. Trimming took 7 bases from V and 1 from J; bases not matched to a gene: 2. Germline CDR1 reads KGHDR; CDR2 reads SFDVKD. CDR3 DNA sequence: TGTGCCACCAGGAGGACAGGCCAAGAGACCCAGTACTTC. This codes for CATRRTGQETQYF.

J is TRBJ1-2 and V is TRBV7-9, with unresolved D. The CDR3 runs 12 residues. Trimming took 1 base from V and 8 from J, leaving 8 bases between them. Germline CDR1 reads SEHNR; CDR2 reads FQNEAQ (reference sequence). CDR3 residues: CASSLGIWGYTF. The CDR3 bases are TGTGCCAGCAGCTTAGGGATCTGGGGCTACACCTTC. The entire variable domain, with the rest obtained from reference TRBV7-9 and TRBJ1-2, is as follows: DTGVSQNPRHKITKRGQNVTFRCDPISEHNRLYWYRQTLGQGPEFLTYFQNEAQLEKSRLLSDRFSAERPKGSFSTLEIQRTEQGDSAMYLCASSLGIWGYTFGSGTRLTVV.

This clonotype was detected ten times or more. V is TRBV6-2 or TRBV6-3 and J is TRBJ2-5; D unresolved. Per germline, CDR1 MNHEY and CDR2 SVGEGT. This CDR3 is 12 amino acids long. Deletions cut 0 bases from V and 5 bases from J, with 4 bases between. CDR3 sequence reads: CASSYSSETQYF. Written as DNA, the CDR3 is TGTGCCAGCAGTTACTCGAGTGAGACCCAGTACTTC.

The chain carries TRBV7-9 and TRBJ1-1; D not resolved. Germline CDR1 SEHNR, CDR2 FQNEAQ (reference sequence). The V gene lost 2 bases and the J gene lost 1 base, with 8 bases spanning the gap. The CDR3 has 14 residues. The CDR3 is CASSLNFRNTEAFF. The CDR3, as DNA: TGTGCCAGCAGCTTAAATTTTAGGAACACTGAAGCTTTCTTT.